The clone carrying this T cell receptor (beta chain) has more than one count but fewer than ten. Its antigen is still unknown. The data are from a study of T-cell memory formation after mild COVID-19. Overall study findings and caveats: Certain responding clones were present in pre-infection memory, suggesting participation of cross-reactive memory. Clones that contracted from day 15 to 85 had balanced CD4/CD8; later expanders were CD4+ biased. CD4+ clones that contracted lay mainly in CM and EM; CD8+ ones lay in EMRA.

5'RACE primed from the constant segment yielded TCR alpha and TCR beta cDNA libraries bearing sample barcodes and UMIs. TCRdb recomputed calls from the 5' RACE reads with MiXCR, one row per CDR3 protein. The sample lists about 150,000 distinct CDR3 sequences; 6% to 7% were seen once. Specimen: PBMCs or a T cell subset sorted from them (not recorded which). The origin of this receptor is an adult woman who had mild COVID-19 (a few samples of this study predate the infection). Cell type and time point are not known.

CDR3 amino acids: CASSQEGRARGNTIYF. The CDR3 DNA reads TGCGCCAGCAGCCAAGAAGGCAGGGCAAGGGGAAACACCATATATTTT. The genes are TRBV4-1 and TRBJ1-3, with D possibly TRBD1 on 5 matching bases. Trimming took 0 bases from V and 4 from J, leaving 13 bases between them. CDR1 is MGHRA, CDR2 YSYEKL, per germline. The CDR3 consists of 16 residues.